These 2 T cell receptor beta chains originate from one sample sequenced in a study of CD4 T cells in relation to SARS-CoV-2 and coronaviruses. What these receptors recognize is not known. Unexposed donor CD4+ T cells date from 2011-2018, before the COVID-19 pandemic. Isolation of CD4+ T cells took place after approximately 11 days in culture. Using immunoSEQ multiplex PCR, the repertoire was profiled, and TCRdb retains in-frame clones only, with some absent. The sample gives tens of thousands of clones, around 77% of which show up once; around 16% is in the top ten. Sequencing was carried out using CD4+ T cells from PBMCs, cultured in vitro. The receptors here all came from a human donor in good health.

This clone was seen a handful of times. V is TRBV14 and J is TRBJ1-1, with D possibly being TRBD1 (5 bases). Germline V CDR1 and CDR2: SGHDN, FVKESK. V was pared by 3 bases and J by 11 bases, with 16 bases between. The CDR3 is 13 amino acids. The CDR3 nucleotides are TGTGCCAGCAGCCACGACAGCACTTGGGGGGCTTTCTTT. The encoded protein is CASSHDSTWGAFF.

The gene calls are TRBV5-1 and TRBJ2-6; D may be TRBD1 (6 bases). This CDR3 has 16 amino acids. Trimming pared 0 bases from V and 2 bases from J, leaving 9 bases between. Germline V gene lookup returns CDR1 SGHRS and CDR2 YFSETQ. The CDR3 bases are TGCGCCAGCAGCTTGGCGCCAGGGGCTGGGGCCAACGTCCTGACTTTC. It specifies CASSLAPGAGANVLTF.